The next 8 T cell receptor beta chains were all read from a single sample in a study of T cells after yellow fever vaccination. One entry per CDR3 protein, called by TCRdb with MiXCR from the 5' RACE reads. The sample carries about 220,000 distinct CDR3 sequences, about 3% recorded once. This material consisted of CD4+ T cells sorted from PBMCs, taken 10 days after the yellow fever booster vaccination. These receptor sequences come from a man aged 18 to 30 who received the YFV17D yellow fever vaccine.

In its sample, this clonotype was seen a few times. The chain employs TRBV12-3 or TRBV12-4 and TRBJ1-2, with 9 bases that match TRBD1. J gave up 7 bases and V 3 bases, and 3 bases lay outside the gene matches. The CDR3 contains 13 residues. CDR3 sequence (DNA): TGTGCCAGCAGTTTTACAGGGGGCCGTGGCTACACCTTC. Residues: CASSFTGGRGYTF.

A few counts support this clonotype. This chain uses TRBV18 with TRBJ2-3; D uncertain. V was trimmed by 0 bases and J by 4 bases, leaving 8 bases between them. The CDR3 is 14 amino acids. Germline V gene data show CDR1 as KGHSH and CDR2 as LQKENI. CDR3: CASSPPTAADTQYF. CDR3 nucleotide sequence: TGTGCCAGCTCACCACCTACGGCCGCAGATACGCAGTATTTT.

DNA of the CDR3: TGTGCCAGCAGCTTTCCATTGGCTAGCGCCGATGAGCAGTTCTTC. This codes for CASSFPLASADEQFF. The chain has TRBV5-4 and TRBJ2-1; D is possibly TRBD2 (6 bases). V lost 2 bases and J 8 bases, leaving 17 bases between the germline ends. The CDR3 loop spans 15 amino acids. CDR1 and CDR2 from the germline V gene are SGHNT and YYREEE (reference sequence).

This clonotype was detected ten times or more. V usage is TRBV5-1 and J usage is TRBJ1-1, with a possible D match to TRBD1 (6 bases). Germline CDR1 SGHRS, CDR2 YFSETQ. This CDR3 is built from 16 residues. V lost 0 bases and J 1 base, leaving 13 bases between the germline ends. This CDR3 is CASSLVPGAENTEAFF. In nucleotides, the CDR3 is TGCGCCAGCAGCTTGGTACCGGGGGCGGAGAACACTGAAGCTTTCTTT.

The J gene is TRBJ1-2, the V gene TRBV5-5; D is unclear. Germline CDR1 SGHKS, CDR2 YYEKEE (reference sequence). The CDR3 consists of 15 residues. V was clipped by 1 base and J by 7 bases, with 17 bases between them. CDR3 region: CASSLSVIPGGGYTF. Written as DNA, the CDR3 is TGTGCCAGCAGCTTGTCGGTAATACCAGGAGGTGGCTACACCTTC.

At least ten counts were recorded for this clonotype. CDR3 protein: CASSYGQGRAGELFF. The CDR3 DNA sequence: TGTGCCAGCAGTTACGGGCAGGGGAGAGCCGGGGAGCTGTTTTTT. The V and J genes are TRBV6-5 and TRBJ2-2; TRBD1 might be the D (6 bases). Germline CDR1 reads MNHEY; CDR2 reads SVGAGI. The CDR3 is 15 residues long. Trimming took 2 bases from V and 6 from J, leaving 13 bases between them.

This clonotype was counted a few times. The chain combines TRBV5-4 with TRBJ2-3, with D perhaps matching TRBD2 (5 bases). The V end lost 4 bases, the J end lost 2 bases, and 11 bases lay between the germline ends. Germline V gene lookup returns CDR1 SGHNT and CDR2 YYREEE (reference sequence). The CDR3 length is 14 residues. CDR3 sequence reads: CASSLGVTTDTQYF. Written as DNA, the CDR3 is TGTGCCAGCAGCCTGGGAGTAACCACAGATACGCAGTATTTT. Combining the CDR3 with reference TRBV5-4 and TRBJ2-3 gives the whole variable domain ETGVTQSPTHLIKTRGQQVTLRCSSQSGHNTVSWYQQALGQGPQFIFQYYREEENGRGNFPPRFSGLQFPNYSSELNVNALELDDSALYLCASSLGVTTDTQYFGPGTRLTVL.

This clonotype was seen only a few times. This chain links TRBV12-3 or TRBV12-4 with TRBJ1-1; 7 bases line up with TRBD1. J was trimmed by 5 bases and V by 7 bases; bases with no gene match: 19. The CDR3 runs to 17 residues. CDR3 loop: CASNVGGTVNKRTEAFF. CDR3 bases: TGTGCCAGCAACGTGGGGGGGACAGTGAACAAGAGGACTGAAGCTTTCTTT.